A single sample gave rise to the 10 T cell receptor beta chains below, sequenced in a study of early T cells in non-severe SARS-CoV-2 infection. TCRdb processed the 5' RACE reads anew with MiXCR; each CDR3 protein has one entry. The table has some 60,000 distinct CDR3 sequences, around 9% seen once; the top ten hold approximately 18%. The sequencing input was whole blood. All receptors come from an adult who was a healthcare worker with PCR-confirmed SARS-CoV-2 infection or an uninfected control (not recorded which).

This clonotype was seen only once. V is TRBV2 and J is TRBJ1-2; D ambiguous. Deletions cut 3 bases from V and 2 bases from J, with 10 bases between. Germline V gene lookup returns CDR1 SNHLY and CDR2 FYNNEI. CDR3 size: 14 residues. In DNA, the CDR3 is TGTGCCAGCAGTGAGAGGCAGCTAAACTATGGCTACACCTTC. This sequence encodes CASSERQLNYGYTF.

This clonotype was counted ten times or more. The rearrangement links TRBV27 to TRBJ2-7; 8 nucleotides line up with TRBD1. Per the germline V gene, CDR1 is MNHEY and CDR2 is SMNVEV (reference sequence). Trimming at V came to 4 bases and at J to 2 bases, leaving 4 bases not matched to a gene. The CDR3 has 14 residues. The CDR3 loop is CASSYGTGAYEQYF. CDR3 sequence (DNA): TGTGCCAGCAGTTACGGGACAGGTGCCTACGAGCAGTACTTC.

This clonotype came up many times. This chain connects TRBV6-2 or TRBV6-3 to TRBJ2-6; 8 positions match TRBD1. The CDR3 has 20 amino acids. Trimming removed 2 bases from V and 0 bases from J; junction bases left unmatched: 12. CDR1 and CDR2 from the germline V gene are MNHEY and SVGEGT. CDR3 in amino acids: CASSYVRGTGTFSGANVLTF. CDR3 DNA: TGTGCCAGCAGTTACGTTCGTGGGACAGGCACCTTCTCTGGGGCCAACGTCCTGACTTTC.

The rearrangement joins TRBV4-2 to TRBJ2-1; TRBD1 aligns across 9 bases. CDR1 LGHNA and CDR2 YNFKEQ come from the germline V gene. This CDR3 region has 16 residues. The V and J ends lost 4 bases and 7 bases, in that order; junction bases with no gene match: 11. The CDR3 region has the DNA TGTGCCAGCAGCCCTCGGGGACAGGGATCCGTGAATGAGCAGTTCTTC. Protein: CASSPRGQGSVNEQFF.

This clonotype was recorded many times. The V call is TRBV19, the J call TRBJ2-7; no definite D call. Germline CDR1 reads LNHDA; CDR2 reads SQIVND (reference sequence). The V gene lost 3 bases and the J gene lost 6 bases, with 12 bases spanning the gap. The CDR3 extends over 13 amino acids. CDR3 amino acids: CASSMGVGVEQYF. The CDR3 coding sequence is TGTGCCAGTAGTATGGGCGTTGGAGTCGAGCAGTACTTC.

This clonotype was counted only a few times. J is TRBJ2-3 and V is TRBV5-1; 13 positions agree with TRBD2. This CDR3 contains 17 residues. J lost 5 bases, V lost 4 bases, and 10 bases had no gene match. Germline V lookup: CDR1 SGHRS, CDR2 YFSETQ. This chain's CDR3 is CASSTPRGLAGEDTQYF. DNA of the CDR3: TGCGCCAGCAGCACCCCCAGAGGACTAGCGGGAGAAGATACGCAGTATTTT. Drawing the rest from reference TRBV5-1 and TRBJ2-3, the complete variable domain is KAGVTQTPRYLIKTRGQQVTLSCSPISGHRSVSWYQQTPGQGLQFLFEYFSETQRNKGNFPGRFSGRQFSNSRSEMNVSTLELGDSALYLCASSTPRGLAGEDTQYFGPGTRLTVL.

The J gene is TRBJ1-2, the V gene TRBV6-2 or TRBV6-3; D is perhaps TRBD1 (6 bases). The CDR3 has 15 amino acids. CDR1 MNHEY and CDR2 SVGEGT come from the germline V gene. V was pared by 5 bases and J by 2 bases, with 15 bases between. The CDR3 region has the DNA TGTGCCAGCAGTGCGGTTCAGCAGGGGAACTATGGCTACACCTTC. Amino acid sequence: CASSAVQQGNYGYTF.

There are many counts of this clonotype. The chain joins TRBV7-9 to TRBJ2-7; possibly TRBD2 for D (5 bases). Trimming removed 4 bases at V and 2 bases at J, with 12 bases between. The CDR3 sequence is 14 residues long. Germline V gene sequence: CDR1 SEHNR, CDR2 FQNEAQ (reference sequence). CDR3 bases: TGTGCCAGCAGCTCAGCTACGGGAACCTACGAGCAGTACTTC. Translated: CASSSATGTYEQYF.

This clonotype was observed a few times. The chain carries TRBV5-1 and TRBJ2-7; 10 bases are a match to TRBD1. V shed 0 bases and J 3 bases; nucleotides not matched to a gene: 3. From germline, CDR1 is SGHRS and CDR2 YFSETQ. This CDR3 comprises 15 residues. The CDR3 protein is CASSLDGQGVYEQYF. In DNA form, the CDR3 reads TGCGCCAGCAGCTTGGATGGACAGGGGGTCTACGAGCAGTACTTC.

A word on this clonotype: The conserved phenylalanine or tryptophan normally closing the CDR3 is absent here, so this likely arose from a read error. The rearrangement joins TRBV10-3 to TRBJ1-1, with a tentative D call TRBD1 (5 bases). The CDR3 runs to 13 residues. Germline CDR1 ENHRY, CDR2 SYGVKD. The V end lost 10 bases, the J end lost 0 bases, and 12 bases lay between the germline ends. CDR3 sequence (DNA): TGTGCCACCGCCGACAGAATGAACACTGAAGCTTTCTTA. Translation: CATADRMNTEAFL.